Listed here is a single T cell receptor (beta chain). This entry comes from a study of cytomegalovirus exposure and HLA in healthy donors. Primers: 60 Vbeta forward and 13 Jbeta reverse. This table comes from immunoSEQ multiplex PCR, and its TCRdb copy is limited to in-frame clones, with some not included. The data show roughly 160,000 clones, with 85% seen just once and 2.5% held by the top ten. CDR3 length equals 18 residues. Germline V gene lookup returns CDR1 LGHNA and CDR2 YSLEER. V shed 1 base, J shed 3 bases, and the junction held 6 bases outside the gene matches. This chain connects TRBV4-3 to TRBJ2-2; TRBD2 matches at 12 bases. Sequencing was done on a sample of PBMCs. This receptor was taken from a man aged 25 to 40 in good health and CMV-seropositive. CDR3 bases: TGCGCCAGCAGCCAAGTCCCTAGCGGGAGGGCCGACACCGGGGAGCTGTTTTTT. Amino acids: CASSQVPSGRADTGELFF.